This entry concerns a single TCR beta chain. Its target is not known. This record belongs to a study of T cell responses to AZD1222 COVID-19 vaccine. The data were produced by immunoSEQ multiplex PCR, yet TCRdb's version contains in-frame clones alone and is incomplete. Counted here are about 180,000 clones, 88% occurring once; the ten biggest clones make up about 7.2%. Findings and caveats of the study: A mostly white British donor set with more females was recruited, and clonal diversity was possibly underestimated. Spike regions recognized by vaccine-associated CD4 TCRs spanned the protein, led by 160-218 and 743-854. Two doses of AZD1222 preceded a rise in Spike-specific TCR breadth and depth.

The V gene's germline CDR1 is MNHNY and CDR2 SVGAGI (reference sequence). The CDR3 runs 14 residues. Trimming took off 2 bases at V and 0 bases at J, with 7 bases between the two ends. V and J are TRBV6-6 and TRBJ1-1, with D uncertain. This sample comprised peripheral blood, obtained on day 0 of AZD1222 vaccination. This TCR was sampled from an adult in good health. The CDR3 here is CASSYTGVNTEAFF. In DNA, the CDR3 is TGTGCCAGCAGTTACACGGGAGTGAACACTGAAGCTTTCTTT.